This passage covers 17 T cell receptor beta chains from one sample sequenced in a study of CD8+CD57+ T cells in acquired aplastic anemia. Researchers used genomic DNA as the template to profile TCR beta VDJ and CDR3. TCRdb itself ran the reads through MiXCR, one entry per CDR3 protein. Of around 500,000 distinct CDR3 sequences listed, about a third are singletons. CD8+CD57+ cell expansion, shown by flow cytometry, had occurred in the patients selected for sequencing. The sequenced material came from sorted CD4+, CD8+, or CD8+CD57+ T cells (not recorded which) from PBMCs. The receptors originated from a human donor with aplastic anemia.

Regarding this clonotype: This may come from a read error, since a much larger clone is one base off. The rearrangement uses TRBV19 and TRBJ2-2, with D tentatively TRBD2 (6 bases). The CDR3 consists of 12 residues. Germline lookup yields CDR1 LNHDA and CDR2 SQIVND (reference sequence). V lost 10 bases and J lost 9, with 15 bases in between. CDR3 loop: CATTRDARELFF. Here the CDR3 DNA reads TGTGCCACAACGCGGGACGCCAGGGAGCTGTTTTTT.

The table lists this clonotype with a count of one. The chain couples TRBV6-1 to TRBJ1-6; D gene unclear. Germline CDR1 is MNHNS and CDR2 is SASEGT. The V end was cut by 3 bases, the J end by 2 bases, with 11 bases between. The CDR3 consists of 16 residues. CDR3 amino acids: CASSEARAAYNSPLHF. The DNA for the CDR3 is TGTGCCAGCAGTGAGGCCCGAGCGGCCTATAATTCACCCCTCCACTTT.

Note on this clonotype: This sequence may be a read error, since a much larger clone differs from it by one base. The V gene is TRBV7-2, the J gene TRBJ1-2, with D perhaps TRBD1 (5 bases). V shed 3 bases and J shed 8 bases, with 16 bases lying between them. From germline, CDR1 is SGHTA and CDR2 FQGNSA. The CDR3 is made up of 14 amino acids. This chain's CDR3 is CASSLSVRVRGYTF. The CDR3 DNA sequence: TGTGCCAGCAGCTTGTCCGTCAGGGTACGGGGCTACACCTTC.

CDR3 bases: TGTGCCAGCAGCGTGGGGACAGGGGCGAACACCGGGGAGCTGTTTTTT. Residues: CASSVGTGANTGELFF. V usage is TRBV9 and J usage is TRBJ2-2; 10 bases are shared with TRBD1. The trim removed 2 bases at V and 0 bases at J, leaving 1 base unmatched. This CDR3 has 16 amino acids. Per the germline V gene, CDR1 is SGDLS and CDR2 is YYNGEE.

V usage is TRBV12-5 and J usage is TRBJ2-6, with 14 positions matching TRBD2. Germline values: CDR1 LGHNT, CDR2 FRNRAP. This CDR3 has 16 residues. V lost 9 bases, J lost 3 bases, and 4 bases stayed unmatched. The CDR3 region is CASGTSGSGGANVLTF. The CDR3 nucleotides read TGTGCTAGCGGGACTAGCGGGAGTGGTGGGGCCAACGTCCTGACTTTC.

The chain carries TRBV6-1 and TRBJ2-1; the match to TRBD1 covers 7 bases. The CDR3 contains 14 residues. V dropped 7 bases and J dropped 2; count of bases not matched to a gene: 5. The germline CDR1 and CDR2 sequences are MNHNS and SASEGT. The CDR3 region is CASTRQGPYNEQFF. For the CDR3, the DNA is TGTGCCAGCACCAGACAGGGTCCCTACAATGAGCAGTTCTTC.

This clonotype has more than one count but fewer than ten. J is TRBJ1-1 and V is TRBV7-2; the D gene is possibly TRBD1 (5 bases). Trimming shortened V by 1 base and J by 1 base, and 10 bases separated the two germline ends. The CDR3 is 15 residues long. The germline gives CDR1 SGHTA, CDR2 FQGNSA. DNA for the CDR3: TGTGCCAGCAGCTTAGGATTGGGGCCGAACACTGAAGCTTTCTTT. It translates to CASSLGLGPNTEAFF. The full variable domain, with the rest looked up from reference TRBV7-2 and TRBJ1-1, is GAGVSQSPSNKVTEKGKDVELRCDPISGHTALYWYRQSLGQGLEFLIYFQGNSAPDKSGLPSDRFSAERTGGSVSTLTIQRTQQEDSAVYLCASSLGLGPNTEAFFGQGTRLTVV.

This clonotype was seen repeatedly, ten times or more. The V and J genes are TRBV12-3 or TRBV12-4 and TRBJ1-5; 7 bases align to TRBD1. CDR3 length: 15 amino acids. After removal of 7 bases from V and 0 bases from J, the junction contained 6 bases not matched to a gene. This CDR3 is CASTEGQYSNQPQHF. Written as DNA, the CDR3 is TGTGCCAGCACCGAGGGACAGTATAGCAATCAGCCCCAGCATTTT.

This clonotype was counted a single time. V usage is TRBV5-4 and J usage is TRBJ2-7, with 9 positions matching TRBD1. J lost 5 bases, V lost 3 bases, and 3 bases had no gene match. The CDR3 sequence is 13 residues long. Germline V gives CDR1 SGHNT, CDR2 YYREEE (reference sequence). The CDR3: CASSWDREDEQYF. The CDR3 region has the DNA TGTGCCAGCAGCTGGGACAGGGAAGACGAGCAGTACTTC.

The chain carries TRBV27 and TRBJ2-6; 9 nucleotides line up with TRBD1. The V segment lost 11 bases and the J segment 0 bases; nucleotides outside the gene matches: 8. Germline V gives CDR1 MNHEY, CDR2 SMNVEV (reference sequence). CDR3 length equals 16 residues. The CDR3 loop reads CACNRDRASGANVLTF. The CDR3 coding sequence is TGTGCCTGCAACCGGGACAGGGCCTCTGGGGCCAACGTCCTGACTTTC.

This clonotype appeared a few times. The chain couples TRBV20-1 to TRBJ1-5, with D possibly TRBD1 on 5 matching bases. The V end lost 0 bases, the J end lost 4 bases, and 13 bases lay between the germline ends. There are 15 residues in the CDR3. Germline V gives CDR1 DFQATT, CDR2 SNEGSKA (reference sequence). CDR3 DNA sequence: TGCAGTGCTAGAGAACCGGGACGCCAAAATCAGCCCCAGCATTTT. Its translation: CSAREPGRQNQPQHF.

The table lists this clonotype with many counts. The chain combines TRBV5-1 with TRBJ1-6, with D possibly being TRBD1 (6 bases). With 1 base removed from V and 7 bases from J, the gap between germline ends came to 12 bases. The CDR3 length is 15 residues. Germline CDR1 and CDR2: SGHRS and YFSETQ. CDR3 sequence reads: CASSLQGLENSPLHF. The CDR3 DNA is TGCGCCAGCAGCTTGCAGGGGCTGGAGAATTCACCCCTCCACTTT. Together with reference TRBV5-1 and TRBJ1-6, the CDR3 gives the full variable domain: KAGVTQTPRYLIKTRGQQVTLSCSPISGHRSVSWYQQTPGQGLQFLFEYFSETQRNKGNFPGRFSGRQFSNSRSEMNVSTLELGDSALYLCASSLQGLENSPLHFGNGTRLTVT.

The table lists this clonotype with many counts. V and J are TRBV7-3 and TRBJ2-7, with D hard to call. CDR3 length: 14 amino acids. Trimming took off 2 bases at V and 3 bases at J, with 11 bases between the two ends. Germline CDR1 and CDR2: SGHTA and FQGTGA. CDR3 bases: TGTGCCAGCAGCTTATTGGGCAACAACTACGAGCAGTACTTC. It encodes CASSLLGNNYEQYF. Using reference TRBV7-3 and TRBJ2-7 for the parts outside the CDR3, the full variable domain is GAGVSQTPSNKVTEKGKYVELRCDPISGHTALYWYRQSLGQGPEFLIYFQGTGAADDSGLPNDRFFAVRPEGSVSTLKIQRTERGDSAVYLCASSLLGNNYEQYFGPGTRLTVT.

This clonotype came up a few times. This may come from a read error, since a much larger clone is one base off. This chain joins TRBV24-1 and TRBJ2-7; D remains unclear. The CDR3 extends over 15 amino acids. The germline V and J ends were trimmed by 2 bases and 6 bases, with 16 bases remaining between them. The germline CDR1 and CDR2 sequences are KGHDR and SFDVKD. The CDR3 DNA is TGTGCCACCAGTGATTCCTACGGGCGAACCTGCGAGCAGTACTTC. Translating gives CATSDSYGRTCEQYF.

This clonotype was detected once. This sequence joins TRBV19 and TRBJ2-5, with 9 bases matching TRBD1. The CDR3 is made up of 14 amino acids. Germline values: CDR1 LNHDA, CDR2 SQIVND (reference sequence). The ends lost 10 bases at V and 3 bases at J; junction bases unmatched: 9. CDR3 DNA sequence: TGTGCCACACGTCGCCGGGACAGGGAAGAGACCCAGTACTTC. It translates to CATRRRDREETQYF. The variable domain in full, with the rest retrieved from reference TRBV19 and TRBJ2-5, is DGGITQSPKYLFRKEGQNVTLSCEQNLNHDAMYWYRQDPGQGLRLIYYSQIVNDFQKGDIAEGYSVSREKKESFPLTVTSAQKNPTAFYLCATRRRDREETQYFGPGTRLLVL.

This sequence joins TRBV19 and TRBJ2-3; TRBD2 matches at 8 bases. CDR1 is LNHDA and CDR2 is SQIVND in the germline V gene (reference sequence). This CDR3 contains 14 residues. Trimming removed 6 bases from V and 4 bases from J; junction bases left unmatched: 6. The DNA of the CDR3 is TGTGCCAGTAGCGGGGGGGCCGGGGCAGATACGCAGTATTTT. Amino acid sequence: CASSGGAGADTQYF.

Remarks on this clonotype: Since the CDR3 does not end with the conserved phenylalanine or tryptophan, this likely comes from a read error. No DNA is shown, since the ends of the CDR3 on it are uncertain; the CDR3 is the one TCRdb lists. This sequence joins TRBV29-1 and TRBJ1-2; no check of the table's D call, TRBD1, against the DNA was made. The germline CDR1 and CDR2 sequences are SQVTM and ANQGSEA. The CDR3 sequence runs 11 residues, both termini included. This CDR3 is CSVPGQGLGGL.